These T cell receptor beta chains were read from a single sample in a study of cytomegalovirus exposure and HLA in healthy donors. Using immunoSEQ multiplex PCR, the repertoire was profiled, and TCRdb retains in-frame clones only, with some absent. This sample carries 90,000 or so clones, roughly 73% of them seen once, and the ten largest clones take approximately 4%. Sequenced sample: PBMCs. These TCRs come from a male donor in good health and CMV-seropositive. Both conserved end residues are part of each CDR3. Each record gives: J gene, D gene, V gene, clone size, CDR3 protein, CDR3 DNA. D genes are given only for firm matches. Not all rows give a size; the values are once, few, many and, for expanded clones, a class.

>TRBJ1-5|TRBD1|TRBV19|.
CASSIVQGWQPQHF
TGTGCCAGTAGTATAGTACAGGGGTGGCAGCCCCAGCATTTT
>TRBJ2-7|TRBD2|TRBV28|.
CASSSHHSGENYEQYF
TGTGCCAGCAGTTCCCATCATAGCGGGGAAAACTACGAGCAGTACTTC
>TRBJ1-2|TRBD1|TRBV7-9|.
CASSLALQGDLQGYTF
TGTGCCAGCAGCTTAGCCTTACAGGGGGATTTGCAGGGCTACACCTTC
>TRBJ1-4|TRBD1|TRBV18|.
CASSRRTGQDEKLFF
TGTGCCAGCTCACGGCGGACAGGGCAGGACGAAAAACTGTTTTTT
>TRBJ2-7|.|TRBV6-1|.
CASSVTDSYEQYF
TGTGCCAGCAGTGTAACGGACAGCTACGAGCAGTACTTC
>TRBJ2-5|.|TRBV19|.
CASSISGTPQETQYF
TGTGCCAGTAGTATCTCCGGGACACCACAAGAGACCCAGTACTTC
>TRBJ1-4|.|TRBV5-1|.
CASSRDRQATNEKLFF
TGCGCCAGCAGCCGAGATAGACAGGCAACTAATGAAAAACTGTTTTTT
>TRBJ1-5|TRBD1|TRBV15|.
CATSRSGGQGQPQHF
TGTGCCACCAGCAGGTCAGGGGGGCAAGGTCAGCCCCAGCATTTT
>TRBJ2-1|.|TRBV27|.
CASSWGGANEQFF
TGTGCCAGCAGTTGGGGCGGAGCCAATGAGCAGTTCTTC
>TRBJ2-5|.|TRBV5-1|.
CASSLAGLEETQYF
TGCGCCAGCAGCTTGGCAGGGCTAGAGGAGACCCAGTACTTC
>TRBJ1-2|TRBD1|TRBV27|.
CASRITSGQGFQNGYTF
TGTGCCAGCAGGATAACATCGGGACAGGGGTTTCAGAATGGCTACACCTTC
>TRBJ2-6|TRBD2|TRBV6-5|.
CASRPGGSGANVLTF
TGTGCCAGCCGCCCGGGGGGCTCTGGGGCCAACGTCCTGACTTTC
>TRBJ2-7|.|TRBV6-1|once
CASSVGGATYEQYF
TGTGCCAGCAGTGTAGGGGGGGCCACCTACGAGCAGTACTTC
>TRBJ1-2|.|TRBV19|.
CASSGNDRRYGYTF
TGTGCCAGTAGTGGTAACGACAGGAGATATGGCTACACCTTC
>TRBJ2-7|.|TRBV5-1|once
CASRPRTTSYEQYF
TGCGCCAGCAGACCCAGGACTACTTCCTACGAGCAGTACTTC
>TRBJ2-7|.|TRBV19|.
CASSSGTAYEQYF
TGTGCCAGTAGTAGCGGGACGGCCTACGAGCAGTACTTC
>TRBJ1-5|.|TRBV30|.
CAWSVGFFSGGQPQHF
TGTGCCTGGAGTGTAGGATTTTTCTCGGGGGGTCAGCCCCAGCATTTT
>TRBJ1-2|.|TRBV29-1|.
CSVEDRGGARGYGYTF
TGCAGCGTTGAAGATCGGGGGGGGGCCAGGGGTTATGGCTACACCTTC
>TRBJ2-1|.|TRBV7-9|.
CASSPAGEHRNEQFF
TGTGCCAGCAGCCCCGCAGGGGAGCATCGCAATGAGCAGTTCTTC
>TRBJ2-1|.|TRBV10-1|.
CASSDRAGHSYNEQFF
TGCGCCAGCAGTGACAGGGCCGGTCACTCCTACAATGAGCAGTTCTTC
>TRBJ1-1|TRBD1|TRBV9|few
CASSVVPTGVGLNTEAFF
TGTGCCAGCAGCGTAGTCCCTACAGGGGTGGGATTGAACACTGAAGCTTTCTTT
>TRBJ2-5|.|TRBV7-9|.
CASSPQKGVTETQYF
TGTGCCAGCAGCCCCCAGAAGGGGGTCACAGAGACCCAGTACTTC
>TRBJ2-7|.|TRBV2|.
CASNSRSAGPHEQYF
TGTGCCAGCAATAGTAGGTCGGCAGGGCCCCACGAGCAGTACTTC
>TRBJ2-5|.|TRBV30|.
CAWSAVKETQYF
TGTGCCTGGAGTGCCGTTAAAGAGACCCAGTACTTC
>TRBJ2-2|.|TRBV7-8|.
CASSLDRAGLGENTGELFF
TGTGCCAGCAGCTTAGATCGGGCAGGGCTTGGGGAGAACACCGGGGAGCTGTTTTTT
>TRBJ1-1|.|TRBV7-9|.
CASSLGSRGGLEAFF
TGTGCCAGCAGCTTGGGTAGTAGGGGAGGGCTTGAAGCTTTCTTT
>TRBJ2-2|.|TRBV19|.
CASSQWQGGAGELFF
TGTGCCAGTAGTCAGTGGCAGGGCGGGGCCGGGGAGCTGTTTTTT
>TRBJ2-3|TRBD2|TRBV6-5|.
CASGTSETDTQYF
TGTGCCAGCGGGACTAGCGAAACAGATACGCAGTATTTT
>TRBJ2-1|.|TRBV29-1|.
CSDHVPRGSSYNEQFF
TGCAGCGACCATGTTCCCCGGGGAAGCTCCTACAATGAGCAGTTCTTC
>TRBJ1-2|.|TRBV5-4|.
CASSQGGLSNYGYTF
TGTGCCAGCAGCCAAGGAGGTCTGTCTAACTATGGCTACACCTTC
>TRBJ2-1|TRBD1|TRBV5-5|.
CASSVTTGLYNEQFF
TGTGCCAGCAGCGTGACGACAGGGCTCTACAATGAGCAGTTCTTC
>TRBJ2-7|.|TRBV19|.
CASSLHMAGPYEQYF
TGTGCCAGTAGTCTCCATATGGCAGGGCCCTACGAGCAGTACTTC
>TRBJ2-1|TRBD1|TRBV6-5|.
CASSRDRVSYNEQFF
TGTGCCAGCAGTCGGGACAGGGTCTCCTACAATGAGCAGTTCTTC
>TRBJ1-4|.|TRBV27|.
CASSQYIPPNEKLFF
TGTGCCAGCAGTCAGTATATCCCGCCTAATGAAAAACTGTTTTTT
>TRBJ2-5|TRBD1|TRBV5-5|.
CASADTGGEETQYF
TGTGCCAGCGCGGATACAGGGGGCGAAGAGACCCAGTACTTC
>TRBJ2-7|TRBD1|TRBV14|.
CASSRSSGTGYYEQYF
TGTGCCAGCAGCCGGTCTTCCGGGACAGGCTACTACGAGCAGTACTTC
>TRBJ2-3|TRBD2|TRBV15|.
CATSRDRAGGPVDTQYF
TGTGCCACCAGCAGAGATCGGGCGGGAGGGCCCGTCGATACGCAGTATTTT
>TRBJ1-6|TRBD1|TRBV19|.
CASKGTGNNSPLHF
TGTGCCAGTAAGGGGACAGGTAATAATTCACCCCTCCACTTT
>TRBJ2-1|TRBD2|TRBV9|once
CASSPFLAGVTNEQFF
TGTGCCAGCAGCCCTTTTTTAGCGGGGGTCACCAATGAGCAGTTCTTC
>TRBJ2-2|TRBD2|TRBV27|.
CASSFLAGGGGELFF
TGTGCCAGCAGTTTTCTAGCGGGAGGAGGCGGGGAGCTGTTTTTT
>TRBJ1-6|TRBD1|TRBV28|.
CASSSPGQIASPLHF
TGTGCCAGCAGTTCTCCGGGACAGATCGCTTCACCCCTCCACTTT
>TRBJ2-3|TRBD1|TRBV7-9|.
CASSKGTGGTDTQYF
TGTGCCAGCAGCAAAGGGACAGGGGGCACAGATACGCAGTATTTT
>TRBJ2-5|TRBD2|TRBV10-3|.
CAISASGSGETQYF
TGTGCCATCAGTGCTAGCGGGAGCGGAGAGACCCAGTACTTC
>TRBJ2-7|TRBD1|TRBV5-1|.
CASSLRLGQGSYEQYF
TGCGCCAGCAGCTTGAGACTGGGACAGGGGTCCTACGAGCAGTACTTC
>TRBJ2-7|TRBD1|TRBV7-6|.
CASSHRTGAYEQYF
TGTGCCAGCAGTCATAGGACAGGAGCCTACGAGCAGTACTTC
>TRBJ2-1|TRBD2|TRBV19|.
CASSIGPGGEQFF
TGTGCCAGTAGTATAGGTCCGGGAGGGGAGCAGTTCTTC
>TRBJ1-2|TRBD1|TRBV7-8|.
CASSYLGGGGYTF
TGTGCCAGCAGTTATTTAGGGGGCGGTGGCTACACCTTC
>TRBJ1-5|TRBD1|TRBV27|.
CASSPTGEANQPQHF
TGTGCCAGCAGTCCGACAGGGGAGGCCAATCAGCCCCAGCATTTT
>TRBJ1-4|.|TRBV11-2|.
CASSLTGTTNEKLFF
TGTGCCAGCAGCTTAACAGGGACAACTAATGAAAAACTGTTTTTT